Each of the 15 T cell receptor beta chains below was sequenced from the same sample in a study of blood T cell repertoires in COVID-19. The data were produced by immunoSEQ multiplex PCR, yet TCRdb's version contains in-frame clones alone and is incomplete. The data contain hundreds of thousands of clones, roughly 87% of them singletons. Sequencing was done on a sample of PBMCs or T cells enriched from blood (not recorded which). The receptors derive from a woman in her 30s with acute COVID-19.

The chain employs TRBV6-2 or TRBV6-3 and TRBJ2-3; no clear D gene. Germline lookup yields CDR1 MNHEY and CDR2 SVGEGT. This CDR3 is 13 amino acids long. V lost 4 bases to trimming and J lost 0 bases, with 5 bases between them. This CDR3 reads CASSFGSTDTQYF. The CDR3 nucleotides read TGTGCCAGCAGTTTCGGGAGCACAGATACGCAGTATTTT.

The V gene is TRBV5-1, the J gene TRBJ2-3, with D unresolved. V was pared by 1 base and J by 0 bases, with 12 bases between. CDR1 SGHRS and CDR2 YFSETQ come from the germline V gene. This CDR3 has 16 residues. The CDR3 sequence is CASSLTPAGSTDTQYF. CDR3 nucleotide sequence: TGCGCCAGCAGCTTGACCCCGGCAGGTAGCACAGATACGCAGTATTTT.

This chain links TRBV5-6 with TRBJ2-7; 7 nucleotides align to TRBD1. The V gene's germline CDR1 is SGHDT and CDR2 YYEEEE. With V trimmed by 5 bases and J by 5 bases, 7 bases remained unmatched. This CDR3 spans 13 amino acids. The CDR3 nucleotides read TGTGCCAGCAGTAGGACAGGTGTCGACGAGCAGTACTTC. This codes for CASSRTGVDEQYF.

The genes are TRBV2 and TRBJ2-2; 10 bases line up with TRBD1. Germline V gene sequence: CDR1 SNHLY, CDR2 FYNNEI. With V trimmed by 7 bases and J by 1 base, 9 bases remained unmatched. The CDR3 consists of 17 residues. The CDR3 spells CASKRTGGFGNTGELFF. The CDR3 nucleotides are TGTGCCAGCAAAAGGACAGGGGGTTTCGGGAACACCGGGGAGCTGTTTTTT.

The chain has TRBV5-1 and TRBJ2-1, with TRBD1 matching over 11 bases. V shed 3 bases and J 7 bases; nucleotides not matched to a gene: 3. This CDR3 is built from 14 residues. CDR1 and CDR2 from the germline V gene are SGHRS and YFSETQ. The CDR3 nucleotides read TGCGCCAGCAGCTCGGGACAGGGGGGTAATGAGCAGTTCTTC. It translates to CASSSGQGGNEQFF.

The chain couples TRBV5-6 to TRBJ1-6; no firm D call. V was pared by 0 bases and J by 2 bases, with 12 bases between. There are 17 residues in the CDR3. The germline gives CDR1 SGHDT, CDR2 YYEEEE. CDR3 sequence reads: CASSLGPGGTYNSPLHF. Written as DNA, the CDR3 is TGTGCCAGCAGCTTGGGACCGGGCGGGACCTATAATTCACCCCTCCACTTT.

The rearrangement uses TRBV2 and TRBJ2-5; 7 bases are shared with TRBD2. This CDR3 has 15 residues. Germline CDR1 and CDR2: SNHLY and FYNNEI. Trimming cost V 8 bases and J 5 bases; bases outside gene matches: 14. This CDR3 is CASAPSPGLRETQYF. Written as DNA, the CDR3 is TGTGCCAGCGCACCGTCTCCGGGACTACGGGAGACCCAGTACTTC.

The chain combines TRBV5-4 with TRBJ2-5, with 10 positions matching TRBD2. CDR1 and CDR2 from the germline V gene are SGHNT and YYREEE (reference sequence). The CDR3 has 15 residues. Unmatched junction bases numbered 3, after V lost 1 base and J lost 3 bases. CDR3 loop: CASSLTSGDEETQYF. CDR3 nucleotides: TGTGCCAGCAGCTTGACTAGCGGGGACGAAGAGACCCAGTACTTC.

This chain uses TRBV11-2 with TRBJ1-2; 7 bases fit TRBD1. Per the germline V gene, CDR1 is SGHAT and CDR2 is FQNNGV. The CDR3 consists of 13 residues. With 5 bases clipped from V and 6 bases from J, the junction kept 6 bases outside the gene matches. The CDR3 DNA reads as TGTGCCAGCAGCCCAGACAGGGACCATGGCTACACCTTC. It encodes CASSPDRDHGYTF.

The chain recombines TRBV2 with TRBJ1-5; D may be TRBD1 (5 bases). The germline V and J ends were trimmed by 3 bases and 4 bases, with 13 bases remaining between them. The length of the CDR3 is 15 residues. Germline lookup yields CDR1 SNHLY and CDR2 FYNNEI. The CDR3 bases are TGTGCCAGCAGTGAGGGGGGAGTCCCTAATCAGCCCCAGCATTTT. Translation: CASSEGGVPNQPQHF.

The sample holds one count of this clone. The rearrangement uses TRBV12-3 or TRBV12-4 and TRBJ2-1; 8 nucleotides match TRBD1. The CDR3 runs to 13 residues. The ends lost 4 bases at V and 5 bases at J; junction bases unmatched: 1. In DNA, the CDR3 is TGTGCCAGCAGTTCACAGGGGGACAATGAGCAGTTCTTC. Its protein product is CASSSQGDNEQFF.

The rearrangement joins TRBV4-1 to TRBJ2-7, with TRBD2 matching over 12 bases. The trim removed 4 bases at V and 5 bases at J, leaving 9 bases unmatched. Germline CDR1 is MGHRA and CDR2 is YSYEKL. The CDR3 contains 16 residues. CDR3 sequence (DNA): TGCGCCAGCAGCCTACTAGCGGGGGGCCCGGACGACGAGCAGTACTTC. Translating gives CASSLLAGGPDDEQYF.

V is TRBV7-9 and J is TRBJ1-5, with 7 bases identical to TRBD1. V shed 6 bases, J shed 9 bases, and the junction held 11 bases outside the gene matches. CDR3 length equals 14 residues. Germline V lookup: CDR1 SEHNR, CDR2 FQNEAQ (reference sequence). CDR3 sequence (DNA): TGTGCCAGCAGTCGACAGGGCACAGGTACGCCCCAGCATTTT. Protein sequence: CASSRQGTGTPQHF.

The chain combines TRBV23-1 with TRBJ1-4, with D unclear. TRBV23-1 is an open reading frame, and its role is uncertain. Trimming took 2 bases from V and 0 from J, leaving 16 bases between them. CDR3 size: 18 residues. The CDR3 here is CASSQPRGGWPTNEKLFF. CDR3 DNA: TGCGCCAGCAGTCAACCCCGGGGAGGTTGGCCAACTAATGAAAAACTGTTTTTT.

The CDR3 protein is CASSQAGAYNEQFF. CDR3 in DNA: TGCGCCAGCAGCCAGGCGGGGGCCTACAATGAGCAGTTCTTC. V usage is TRBV4-1 and J usage is TRBJ2-1; 7 bases fit TRBD2. The V gene's germline CDR1 is MGHRA and CDR2 YSYEKL. Germline trimming cut 3 bases from V and 2 bases from J; bases unmatched to any gene: 1. The CDR3 covers 14 residues.